This T cell receptor (beta chain) was recorded in a study of long-term antiretroviral therapy in people with HIV. Trimming took off 6 bases at V and 4 bases at J, with 6 bases between the two ends. Germline values: CDR1 MNHEY, CDR2 SMNVEV (reference sequence). The CDR3 length is 12 residues. On this clone itself: What it binds is unknown.

General study results and limits: Pre-ART expanded TRB clones stayed dominant throughout, though often decreasing after ART. Post-treatment diversity went higher with ART but stayed below transplant donor controls. Records did not include ART adherence, viral resistance or therapy changes.

Sequencing relied on immunoSEQ assay v3.0, run at survey level. Using immunoSEQ multiplex PCR, the repertoire was profiled, and TCRdb retains in-frame clones only, with some absent. The data contain about 20,000 clones, around 84% of them seen just once; the ten biggest clones take up less than 8.5%. 1-10 million cryopreserved PBMC were held in samples before DNA extraction. This receptor was taken from a woman under 40 with HIV. This rearrangement joins TRBV27 to TRBJ2-2; D unclear. This specimen was unsorted PBMCs, taken 1.8 years before starting antiretroviral therapy. In nucleotides, the CDR3 is TGTGCCAGCAGCGCTGTCACCGGGGAGCTGTTTTTT. This encodes CASSAVTGELFF.